A selection of T cell receptor beta chains follows, all from one sample in a study of T cells after yellow fever vaccination. TCRdb passed the 5' RACE reads through MiXCR, listing each CDR3 protein once. The data hold about 240,000 distinct CDR3 sequences, with roughly 4% observed a single time. This specimen consisted of PBMCs, obtained 15 days after the yellow fever booster vaccination. These receptors originate from a man aged 18 to 30 who received the YFV17D yellow fever vaccine. Each CDR3 is given with its conserved first and last residue. The D gene is left open where the match is weak. Each size is once, few, many, or a class for an expanded clone.

cdr3_nt	cdr3_aa	v_call	j_call	clone_size	d_call
TGTGCCAGCAGGGAACAGGGGACGGGCACCGGGGAGCTGTTTTTT	CASREQGTGTGELFF	TRBV7-2	TRBJ2-2	many	TRBD1
TGTGCCAGCAGCGAGGCCGGGACAGGGCAAGAGACCCAGTACTTC	CASSEAGTGQETQYF	TRBV5-4	TRBJ2-5	many	TRBD1
TGTGCCAGCAGATCCTCCGGCCGGGCTACAACTAATGAAAAACTGTTTTTT	CASRSSGRATTNEKLFF	TRBV7-9	TRBJ1-4	many	NA
TGTGCCAGCGGGGGACAGGGGAGGAACACTGAAGCTTTCTTT	CASGGQGRNTEAFF	TRBV5-8	TRBJ1-1	many	TRBD1
TGCGCCAGCAGCTCCGGGACTAGCGGGGGCGGTGATACGCAGTATTTT	CASSSGTSGGGDTQYF	TRBV5-1	TRBJ2-3	many	TRBD2
TGTGCCAGCAGGGAAGGAGTTGGGAACACCGGGGAGCTGTTTTTT	CASREGVGNTGELFF	TRBV6-6	TRBJ2-2	few	NA
TGCAGTGCTAGTCGGACAGGGTATGGCTACACCTTC	CSASRTGYGYTF	TRBV20-1	TRBJ1-2	many	TRBD1
TGTGCCAGCAGTTACTCCGGGACAGGGAATTCAGATACGCAGTATTTT	CASSYSGTGNSDTQYF	TRBV6-2/TRBV6-3	TRBJ2-3	many	TRBD1
TGTGCCAGCAGATCGACGGGGACAGGGGAGACTGAAGCTTTCTTT	CASRSTGTGETEAFF	TRBV28	TRBJ1-1	many	TRBD1
TGTGCCAGCAGCCGGGACAGGGGCCCCCTCCACTTT	CASSRDRGPLHF	TRBV7-9	TRBJ1-6	many	TRBD1
TGTGCCATCAGTGGCTTATCCTACGAGCAGTACTTC	CAISGLSYEQYF	TRBV10-3	TRBJ2-7	many	NA
TGTGCCAGCAGCTTGGTGACTAAGAATGAGCAGTTCTTC	CASSLVTKNEQFF	TRBV5-6	TRBJ2-1	many	NA
TGTGCCAGCAGCCCTAGGTCGGGGCGCTCCTACAATGAGCAGTTCTTC	CASSPRSGRSYNEQFF	TRBV6-2/TRBV6-3	TRBJ2-1	many	NA
TGTGCCAGTAGGGGGAGGCTTGACTACAATGAGCAGTTCTTC	CASRGRLDYNEQFF	TRBV19	TRBJ2-1	many	NA
TGTGCCAGCAGTCTAGACCGGCCTGGGGGCTACACCTTC	CASSLDRPGGYTF	TRBV2	TRBJ1-2	many	NA
TGTGCCACCAGCATTAACAGGGGAAAAACCGGGGAGCTGTTTTTT	CATSINRGKTGELFF	TRBV15	TRBJ2-2	few	TRBD1
TGCAGTGCTAGTTTGGCAGATAGCACAGATACGCAGTATTTT	CSASLADSTDTQYF	TRBV20-1	TRBJ2-3	many	NA
TGCGCCAGCAGGAATCCGTCCTACGAGCAGTACTTC	CASRNPSYEQYF	TRBV5-1	TRBJ2-7	many	NA
TGTGCCAGCAGCTTACGGGGGCCGGGAGATACGCAGTATTTT	CASSLRGPGDTQYF	TRBV7-3	TRBJ2-3	many	NA
TGTGCCAGCAACGCCGCGGGGGGCGGGGATACGCAGTATTTT	CASNAAGGGDTQYF	TRBV7-9	TRBJ2-3	many	TRBD2
TGTGCCAGCAGTTTCTCGGACAGGGGCGAGACCCAGTACTTC	CASSFSDRGETQYF	TRBV12-3/TRBV12-4	TRBJ2-5	many	TRBD1
TGTGCCAGCAAACGGACAGGGGTGTTCAATGAGCAGTTCTTC	CASKRTGVFNEQFF	TRBV6-2/TRBV6-3	TRBJ2-1	many	TRBD1
TGTGCCAGCAGATGGGGCTCCTACAATGAGCAGTTCTTC	CASRWGSYNEQFF	TRBV6-5	TRBJ2-1	many	NA
TGTGCCAGCAGCGAGCAGGGGGCAAGCGCCGGGGAGCTGTTTTTT	CASSEQGASAGELFF	TRBV7-8	TRBJ2-2	many	TRBD1
TGTGCCAGCAGCGTAGCTACTTGGACTAGTAACACCGGGGAGCTGTTTTTT	CASSVATWTSNTGELFF	TRBV9	TRBJ2-2	few	TRBD2
TGTGCCAGCAGTGTATCCACCCAGGGCGGCACCGGGGAGCTGTTTTTT	CASSVSTQGGTGELFF	TRBV6-4	TRBJ2-2	many	NA
TGTGCCAGCAGCTGGGGTCGTACGTCTGGAAACACCATATATTTT	CASSWGRTSGNTIYF	TRBV5-4	TRBJ1-3	many	NA
TGTGCCAGCACCCAGGGCCTACTCAATGAGCAGTTCTTC	CASTQGLLNEQFF	TRBV27	TRBJ2-1	many	NA
TGCGCCAGCAGCTTGGTTCACGGGGCCCTTAACACTGAAGCTTTCTTT	CASSLVHGALNTEAFF	TRBV5-1	TRBJ1-1	many	NA
TGCAGTGCTAGCTCGTCGGGTCAAGAGACCCAGTACTTC	CSASSSGQETQYF	TRBV20-1	TRBJ2-5	many	NA
TGCGCCAGCAGCCCTCACGGGGCTATTAGTGATACGCAGTATTTT	CASSPHGAISDTQYF	TRBV4-3	TRBJ2-3	many	NA
TGTGCCAGCAGCCAACGGGACAGGTCCTATGGCTACACCTTC	CASSQRDRSYGYTF	TRBV3-1	TRBJ1-2	many	TRBD1
TGCAGTGCTAGGGGCCTGACGGTCTCTGGAAACACCATATATTTT	CSARGLTVSGNTIYF	TRBV20-1	TRBJ1-3	many	NA
TGCGCCAGCAGCTTGGAAGGACAGGGGGGGGACGAGCAGTACTTC	CASSLEGQGGDEQYF	TRBV5-1	TRBJ2-7	many	TRBD1
TGTGCCAGCAGTTTAGACAGGGTCTACACTGAAGCTTTCTTT	CASSLDRVYTEAFF	TRBV11-2	TRBJ1-1	many	TRBD1
TGTGCCAGCAGCGTGGGTGGGATCGGGGCCAACGTCCTGACTTTC	CASSVGGIGANVLTF	TRBV9	TRBJ2-6	many	NA
TGTGCCAGCAGCTTGTGGGGGGGAGGAACTGAAGCTTTCTTT	CASSLWGGGTEAFF	TRBV5-6	TRBJ1-1	many	NA
TGTGCCAGCAGCCACGGACTAGCGGGGGGTTATGAAGAGACCCAGTACTTC	CASSHGLAGGYEETQYF	TRBV7-8	TRBJ2-5	many	TRBD2